This TCR beta chain is drawn from a study of T cell changes during pregnancy in multiple sclerosis. With 2 bases removed from V and 5 bases from J, the gap between germline ends came to 13 bases. Germline CDR1 MDHEN, CDR2 SYDVKM. The CDR3 covers 14 residues. Assay: immunoSEQ multiplex PCR; the TCRdb copy retains only in-frame clones and omits some. The sample has around 48,000 clones; 85% to 95% are singletons. The source of this sequence is a female donor with multiple sclerosis, enrolled in a pregnancy study. The V and J genes are TRBV28 and TRBJ2-7; perhaps TRBD2 as D (5 bases). Sequenced here: CD4+ T cells from peripheral blood mononuclear cells, sampled in the third trimester of pregnancy. The CDR3 region is CASSLKGRGHEQYF. CDR3 bases: TGTGCCAGCAGTTTAAAGGGTCGCGGGCACGAGCAGTACTTC.